This paragraph reports one T cell receptor beta chain. The antigen remains unidentified. These data belong to a study of T cells in localized non-small cell lung cancer. Study findings and constraints: Uninvolved neighboring lung showed the greatest T cell clonality, exceeding tumor. Among the top 100 tumor clones, a median around 60 appeared in adjacent lung. Greater blood T cell density accompanied longer overall survival. Analysis by sequencing included only one tumor region, so heterogeneity remains possible.

CDR1 MNHEY and CDR2 SVGAGI come from the germline V gene. V lost 4 bases and J 1 base, leaving 16 bases between the germline ends. This CDR3 is 16 amino acids long. Produced via immunoSEQ multiplex PCR; TCRdb's table is partial and in-frame only. The sample shows about 24,000 clones, roughly nine tenths of them seen only once. This chain links TRBV6-5 with TRBJ1-2, with TRBD1 as a possible D gene (5 bases). The receptor was isolated from a man aged 40-75 years with stage I squamous cell lung carcinoma. The source was peripheral blood, collected before any cancer treatment. CDR3 region: CASSWGPGPNNYGYTF. Written as DNA, the CDR3 is TGTGCCAGCAGTTGGGGTCCGGGACCAAATAACTATGGCTACACCTTC.